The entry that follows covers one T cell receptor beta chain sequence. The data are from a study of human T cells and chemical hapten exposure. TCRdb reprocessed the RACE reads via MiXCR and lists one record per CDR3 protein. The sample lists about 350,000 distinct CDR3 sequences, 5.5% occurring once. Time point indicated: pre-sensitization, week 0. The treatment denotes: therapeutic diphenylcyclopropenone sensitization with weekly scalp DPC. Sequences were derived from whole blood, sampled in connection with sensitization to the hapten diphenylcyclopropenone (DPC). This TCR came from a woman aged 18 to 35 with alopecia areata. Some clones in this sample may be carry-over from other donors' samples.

CDR3 amino acids: CASSAGRIEMEKLFF. CDR3 DNA: TGTGCCAGCAGCGCCGGACGGATTGAAATGGAAAAACTGTTTTTT. The rearrangement joins TRBV7-2 to TRBJ1-4, with D unresolved. Germline lookup yields CDR1 SGHTA and CDR2 FQGNSA. The V end lost 5 bases, the J end lost 8 bases, and 18 bases lay between the germline ends. The CDR3 length is 15 residues.